This T cell receptor beta chain was sequenced during a study of blood T cell repertoires in COVID-19. Study-wide background: From the United States, Italy and Spain came samples of acute and convalescent COVID-19. The analysed material was cDNA or gDNA that came from T cells, B-cell-depleted T cells, or PBMCs.

Profiled with immunoSEQ multiplex PCR; TCRdb holds only in-frame clones, not every one. Of about 140,000 clones listed, around 81% are singletons. From germline, CDR1 is SGHTA and CDR2 FQGTGA. The CDR3 loop spans 16 amino acids. After removal of 5 bases from V and 4 bases from J, the junction contained 11 bases not matched to a gene. This chain uses TRBV7-3 with TRBJ2-3; 8 nucleotides line up with TRBD2. Sequences were obtained from peripheral blood. The receptor was derived from a human donor in a cohort sampled during active COVID-19. The CDR3 bases are TGTGCCAGCAGCGTTTCCGGGACTAGGGGCGCAGATACGCAGTATTTT. Translating gives CASSVSGTRGADTQYF.